This T cell receptor (beta chain) was profiled in a study of T cell repertoires in cytomegalovirus infection. Overall study results and limits: HLA-C-restricted CMV clonotypes gave the most frequent clonotype in two of eight donors. People with CMV and the relevant HLA were identified by cumulative public TCR beta family frequency.

From the reads, TCRdb called clonotypes with MiXCR, one entry per CDR3 protein. The sample contains 150,000 to 200,000 distinct CDR3 sequences, approximately 19% of which appear only once. For this clonotype: Its antigen is unidentified.

J was trimmed by 8 bases and V by 4 bases; bases with no gene match: 12. Germline CDR1 is LGHNA and CDR2 is YNFKEQ. There are 15 residues in the CDR3. The rearrangement joins TRBV4-2 to TRBJ1-2, with 8 bases fitting TRBD1. The sample comprised PBMCs. This receptor was taken from a human donor in good health (CMV status not recorded). Some clones in this sample may be carry-over from other donors' samples. Written as DNA, the CDR3 is TGTGCCAGCAGCCCTGGACAGGGTCTGATCCGGGGCTACACCTTC. This encodes CASSPGQGLIRGYTF.